This record looks at one T cell receptor beta chain sequence and its context. Donors were six healthy women in three monozygous twin pairs. The J segment lost 7 bases and the V segment lost 2 bases, leaving 9 bases of the junction unmatched. The CDR3 runs to 15 residues. Germline loops: CDR1 SGHAT, CDR2 FQNNGV. The sample belongs to a study of identical twins' blood T cells. TCRdb re-called the 5' RACE reads with MiXCR, one entry per CDR3 protein. The sample has 300,000 to 450,000 distinct CDR3 sequences; over 25% are singletons. The specimen sequenced was PBMCs. The chain uses TRBV11-2 and TRBJ1-1; TRBD1 aligns across 8 bases. This receptor was identified in a woman aged 18 to 55 in good health. The CDR3 coding sequence is TGTGCCAGCAGCTTAACCGGACAGGGAAATATTGAAGCTTTCTTT. Amino acids: CASSLTGQGNIEAFF.